The clone carrying this T cell receptor (beta chain) is a singleton in its sample. As yet, its antigen is unknown. Lacking the conserved final phenylalanine or tryptophan, this CDR3 likely reflects a read error. PCR was performed a second time for about 6 to 12 cycles using a sample-barcoded 5' primer and a J-beta primer mix. Every cDNA was tagged by a template-switch adaptor with 12 random nucleotides. Each CDR3 protein gets one entry after TCRdb re-called the 5' RACE reads with MiXCR. Here the sample spans about 1.5 million distinct CDR3 sequences, around 40% being singletons. This entry comes from a study of blood T cells in healthy people across ages. Study results and caveats: Per million T cells, TCR beta diversity dropped roughly linearly as age increased. Both naive CD4+ cell counts and diversity were greater in long-lived donors than in aged donors.

The CDR3 consists of 17 residues. Germline assignment: CDR1 PRHDT and CDR2 FYEKMQ (reference sequence). Trimming left V 3 bases short and J 9 bases short, with 21 bases between. Peripheral blood samples of 9 to 10 milliliters were drawn from each donor. This TCR was recovered from a woman under 30 in good health. This chain joins TRBV13 and TRBJ1-6, with D tentatively TRBD1 (5 bases). Sequences were obtained from blood. The CDR3 sequence: CASSLGPPRERGSPLHS. The DNA of the CDR3 is TGTGCCAGCAGCTTGGGCCCCCCTCGGGAGAGGGGTTCACCCCTCCACTCT.